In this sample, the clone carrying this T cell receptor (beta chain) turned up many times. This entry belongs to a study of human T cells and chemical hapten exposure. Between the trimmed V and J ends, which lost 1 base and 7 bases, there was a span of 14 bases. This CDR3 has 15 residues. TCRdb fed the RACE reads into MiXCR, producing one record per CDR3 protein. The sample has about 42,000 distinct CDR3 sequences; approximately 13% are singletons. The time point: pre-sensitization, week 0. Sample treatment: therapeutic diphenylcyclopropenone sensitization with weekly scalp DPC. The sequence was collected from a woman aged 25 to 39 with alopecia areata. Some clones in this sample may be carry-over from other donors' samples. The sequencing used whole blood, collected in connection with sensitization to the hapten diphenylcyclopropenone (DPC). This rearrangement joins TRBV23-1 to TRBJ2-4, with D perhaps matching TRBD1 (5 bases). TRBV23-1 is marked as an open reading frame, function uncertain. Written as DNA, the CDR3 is TGCGCCAGCAGTCAATGGGGTAGGGGTAGCAACATTCAGTACTTC. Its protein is CASSQWGRGSNIQYF.